This note documents a single TCR beta chain sequence. Its antigen is not identified. A read error may account for a junction end that differs from germline. The sample has other DNA sequences that encode this CDR3 too. The length of the CDR3 is 13 residues. Germline loops: CDR1 SGDLS, CDR2 YYNGEE. Libraries were prepared by immunoSEQ multiplex PCR; TCRdb keeps only in-frame clonotypes and omits some of them. The table lists around 33,000 clones, about 83% of them singletons. The sample belongs to a study of OX40 agonist ivuxolimab in advanced cancers. The wider study: Patients in dose escalation had liver, melanoma, kidney or head and neck cancers. Whole-study findings and limits: Averaging showed that CD8+ T cells had more expanded clones than CD4+ did.

Autoimmune disease history or systemic immunosuppression barred patients. The sequencing used CD4+ or CD8+ T cells sorted from blood, collected in a trial of the OX40 agonist ivuxolimab. J is TRBJ1-1 and V is TRBV9; D ambiguous. The source of this sequence is an adult with an advanced solid tumor such as melanoma, head and neck, liver or kidney cancer. CDR3 amino acids: CASSTGIGTEAFF. Here the CDR3 DNA reads TGTGCCAGCAGTACGGGGATCGGCACTGAAGCCTTCTTT.